The rows below give T cell receptor beta chains drawn from one sample of a study of blood T cell repertoires in COVID-19. Clones were read by immunoSEQ multiplex PCR, and TCRdb kept only the in-frame ones, dropping some. This table has some 74,000 clones, around 87% appearing once. Sequencing used peripheral blood. The receptor source for this set is a man aged 50-59 years with active COVID-19. The CDR3 runs from the conserved cysteine through the conserved F or W. Fields, in order: CDR3 DNA, CDR3 protein, J gene, D gene, V gene, CDR3 length, clone size. A D gene is named only where the DNA matches it firmly. A clone size is listed for some rows: how often the clone was seen (once, few, many), or a class if it is expanded.

cdr3_nt: TGTGCCAGCAGTCCCCCGGGAGGCGCAGATACGCAGTATTTT
cdr3_aa: CASSPPGGADTQYF
j_call: TRBJ2-3
d_call: TRBD2
v_call: TRBV6-5
cdr3_length: 14
clone_size: NA

cdr3_nt: TGCGCCAGCAGCATGGCTCTGAACACTGAAGCTTTCTTT
cdr3_aa: CASSMALNTEAFF
j_call: TRBJ1-1
d_call: NA
v_call: TRBV5-1
cdr3_length: 13
clone_size: NA

cdr3_nt: TGTGCCAGCAGTTTCAGGATAGCGACCCATAGCAATCAGCCCCAGCATTTT
cdr3_aa: CASSFRIATHSNQPQHF
j_call: TRBJ1-5
d_call: NA
v_call: TRBV28
cdr3_length: 17
clone_size: NA

cdr3_nt: TGTGCCACCAGTGATTTGGGCGCGGGGGAGACCCAGTACTTC
cdr3_aa: CATSDLGAGETQYF
j_call: TRBJ2-5
d_call: NA
v_call: TRBV24-1
cdr3_length: 14
clone_size: NA

cdr3_nt: TGCGCCAGCAGCCCTTTCCCGGGGGTCCCTAATGAAAAACTGTTTTTT
cdr3_aa: CASSPFPGVPNEKLFF
j_call: TRBJ1-4
d_call: NA
v_call: TRBV5-1
cdr3_length: 16
clone_size: NA

cdr3_nt: TGTGCCAGCTCACCTACCGGGACAGGCGTACTCTCTGGAAACACCATATATTTT
cdr3_aa: CASSPTGTGVLSGNTIYF
j_call: TRBJ1-3
d_call: TRBD1
v_call: TRBV18
cdr3_length: 18
clone_size: once

cdr3_nt: TGTGCCAGCAGCTTAACTAGCGGTAGCACAGATACGCAGTATTTT
cdr3_aa: CASSLTSGSTDTQYF
j_call: TRBJ2-3
d_call: NA
v_call: TRBV7-3
cdr3_length: 15
clone_size: once

cdr3_nt: TGTGCCAGCAGCCCAGGGGGCGCGAACACTGAAGCTTTCTTT
cdr3_aa: CASSPGGANTEAFF
j_call: TRBJ1-1
d_call: TRBD1
v_call: TRBV11-3
cdr3_length: 14
clone_size: NA

cdr3_nt: TGTGCCAGCACCCCTGGCCCCCGACTAGCGGTTGACCAGCAGTTCTTC
cdr3_aa: CASTPGPRLAVDQQFF
j_call: TRBJ2-1
d_call: TRBD2
v_call: TRBV9
cdr3_length: 16
clone_size: NA

cdr3_nt: TGCGCCAGCAGCCAAGGGGAGCAGGGAGGTCAGCCCCAGCATTTT
cdr3_aa: CASSQGEQGGQPQHF
j_call: TRBJ1-5
d_call: NA
v_call: TRBV4-1
cdr3_length: 15
clone_size: NA

cdr3_nt: TGTGCCACCAGCAGTTCCCTCGAGGGTTGGGACACTGAAGCTTTCTTT
cdr3_aa: CATSSSLEGWDTEAFF
j_call: TRBJ1-1
d_call: NA
v_call: TRBV15
cdr3_length: 16
clone_size: NA

cdr3_nt: TGTGCCAGCAGCTGGTCCGGGACAGGGTTGTTTAATAATTCACCCCTCCACTTT
cdr3_aa: CASSWSGTGLFNNSPLHF
j_call: TRBJ1-6
d_call: TRBD1
v_call: TRBV5-6
cdr3_length: 18
clone_size: NA

cdr3_nt: TGCGCCAGCAGCCAAGTATCCTCGAATGAAAAACTGTTTTTT
cdr3_aa: CASSQVSSNEKLFF
j_call: TRBJ1-4
d_call: NA
v_call: TRBV4-1
cdr3_length: 14
clone_size: NA

cdr3_nt: TGTGCCAGCAGCTTTGAGGGAAAGGGCACTGAAGCTTTCTTT
cdr3_aa: CASSFEGKGTEAFF
j_call: TRBJ1-1
d_call: NA
v_call: TRBV11-2
cdr3_length: 14
clone_size: NA

cdr3_nt: TGTGCCTGGAGAAAGGGGATGAACACTGAAGCTTTCTTT
cdr3_aa: CAWRKGMNTEAFF
j_call: TRBJ1-1
d_call: NA
v_call: TRBV30
cdr3_length: 13
clone_size: NA

cdr3_nt: TGTGCCAGCAGCTTGCGGGACAGAAACACCGGGGAGCTGTTTTTT
cdr3_aa: CASSLRDRNTGELFF
j_call: TRBJ2-2
d_call: TRBD1
v_call: TRBV5-6
cdr3_length: 15
clone_size: NA

cdr3_nt: TGCGCCAGCAGCTCCCGGGACAGCTACAATGAGCAGTTCTTC
cdr3_aa: CASSSRDSYNEQFF
j_call: TRBJ2-1
d_call: TRBD1
v_call: TRBV5-1
cdr3_length: 14
clone_size: NA

cdr3_nt: TGTGCCAGCAGCGTGACAGGGGGCGCTGGGAATGAGCAGTTCTTC
cdr3_aa: CASSVTGGAGNEQFF
j_call: TRBJ2-1
d_call: TRBD1
v_call: TRBV9
cdr3_length: 15
clone_size: NA

cdr3_nt: TGTGCCAGCAGCCAAGAAGAGAAACCGCTAGCCAAAAACATTCAGTACTTC
cdr3_aa: CASSQEEKPLAKNIQYF
j_call: TRBJ2-4
d_call: NA
v_call: TRBV3-1/TRBV3-2
cdr3_length: 17
clone_size: NA

cdr3_nt: TGTGCCAGCAGCCTGGGGGGAGGGCCGGCAGAGACCCAGTACTTC
cdr3_aa: CASSLGGGPAETQYF
j_call: TRBJ2-5
d_call: TRBD2
v_call: TRBV7-2
cdr3_length: 15
clone_size: NA

cdr3_nt: TGTGCCAGCAGCGTAGGAGTGACTAGCGAAGAGCAGTTCTTC
cdr3_aa: CASSVGVTSEEQFF
j_call: TRBJ2-1
d_call: TRBD2
v_call: TRBV9
cdr3_length: 14
clone_size: NA

cdr3_nt: TGTGCCACCAGTGATGGCGCGAGGGGGCTTGGGCAAGAGACCCAGTACTTC
cdr3_aa: CATSDGARGLGQETQYF
j_call: TRBJ2-5
d_call: TRBD1
v_call: TRBV24-1
cdr3_length: 17
clone_size: once

cdr3_nt: TGTGCCAGCAGGGGGACAGGTTATAGCAATCAGCCCCAGCATTTT
cdr3_aa: CASRGTGYSNQPQHF
j_call: TRBJ1-5
d_call: TRBD1
v_call: TRBV28
cdr3_length: 15
clone_size: few

cdr3_nt: TGCGCCAGCAGCCAAGAGTTAGGGGTGAACAATGAGCAGTTCTTC
cdr3_aa: CASSQELGVNNEQFF
j_call: TRBJ2-1
d_call: NA
v_call: TRBV4-3
cdr3_length: 15
clone_size: NA

cdr3_nt: TGTGCCAGCAGCCCCAGACAGGATACTGAAGCTTTCTTT
cdr3_aa: CASSPRQDTEAFF
j_call: TRBJ1-1
d_call: NA
v_call: TRBV6-5
cdr3_length: 13
clone_size: NA

cdr3_nt: TGTGCCAGCAGTCGCTCTTCGGGCGGAGGGGCGTACAATGAGCAGTTCTTC
cdr3_aa: CASSRSSGGGAYNEQFF
j_call: TRBJ2-1
d_call: NA
v_call: TRBV28
cdr3_length: 17
clone_size: NA